This T cell receptor (beta chain) was sequenced for a study of blood T cells in healthy people across ages. The study, taken as a whole, reports: Both naive CD4+ cell counts and diversity were greater in long-lived donors than in aged donors.

Every participating donor contributed about 10 milliliters of peripheral blood through a draw. Comment on this clonotype: Its target is not known. The junction departs from the called germline gene at one end, perhaps through a read error.

Germline CDR1 and CDR2: DFQATT and SNEGSKA (reference sequence). The CDR3 length is 14 residues. Next came a second PCR, run for roughly 7 to 12 cycles, which used a sample-barcoded 5' primer along with a J-beta primer mix. A 12-random-nucleotide template-switch adaptor tagged each cDNA molecule. No fewer than 3 million CDR3-containing paired-end reads came from each sample. MiXCR was run by TCRdb on the 5' RACE reads, yielding one entry per CDR3 protein. The table records 550,000 to 700,000 distinct CDR3 sequences, 27% of them present only once. Sequences were obtained from blood. The rearrangement links TRBV20-1 to TRBJ2-3; 10 bases align to TRBD2. This clonotype was sampled from a woman in her seventies in good health. The CDR3 is CSAVAGGFTDPQYF. Written as DNA, the CDR3 is TGCAGTGCAGTAGCGGGGGGCTTCACAGATCCGCAGTATTTT.